This T cell receptor beta chain was observed in a study of siplizumab effects on memory and regulatory T cells. Sequence data were generated for unstimulated naive, memory, effector memory and TEMRA subsets in a few donor pairs. As regards this clone: Its antigen is not identified.

The assay was immunoSEQ multiplex PCR, and TCRdb's table has in-frame clones only and misses some. The sample consists of around 45,000 clones, less than 90% of them appearing once. This CDR3 spans 18 amino acids. V shed 4 bases, J shed 0 bases, and the junction held 9 bases outside the gene matches. Germline CDR1 SGHTA, CDR2 FQGTGA. Points from the study as a whole: Among sequences traceable to unstimulated CD4+ memory cells, alloreactive ones were significantly reduced by siplizumab. Of the alloreactive clones, only a minor fraction mapped to unstimulated subsets.

The chain carries TRBV7-3 and TRBJ2-1, with 10 nucleotides matching TRBD2. The sequencing sample was made of naive CD8+ T cells sorted from blood. This clonotype originated in a human donor in good health. The CDR3 here is CASSSSRSGRVSYNEQFF. The CDR3, as DNA: TGTGCCAGCAGCTCTTCGCGCAGCGGGAGGGTCTCCTACAATGAGCAGTTCTTC.